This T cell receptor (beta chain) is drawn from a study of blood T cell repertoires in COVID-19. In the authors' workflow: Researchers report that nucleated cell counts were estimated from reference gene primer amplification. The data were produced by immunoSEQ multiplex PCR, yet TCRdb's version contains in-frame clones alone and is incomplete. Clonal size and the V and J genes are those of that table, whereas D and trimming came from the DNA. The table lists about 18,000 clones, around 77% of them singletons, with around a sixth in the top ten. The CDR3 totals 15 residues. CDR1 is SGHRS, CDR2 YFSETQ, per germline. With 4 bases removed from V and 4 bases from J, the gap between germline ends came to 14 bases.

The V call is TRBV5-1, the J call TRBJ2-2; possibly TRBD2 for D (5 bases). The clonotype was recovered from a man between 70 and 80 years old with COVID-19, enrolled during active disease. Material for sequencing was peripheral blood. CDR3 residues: CASSRVEGGTGELFF. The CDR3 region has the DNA TGCGCCAGCAGCCGGGTAGAGGGTGGCACCGGGGAGCTGTTTTTT.